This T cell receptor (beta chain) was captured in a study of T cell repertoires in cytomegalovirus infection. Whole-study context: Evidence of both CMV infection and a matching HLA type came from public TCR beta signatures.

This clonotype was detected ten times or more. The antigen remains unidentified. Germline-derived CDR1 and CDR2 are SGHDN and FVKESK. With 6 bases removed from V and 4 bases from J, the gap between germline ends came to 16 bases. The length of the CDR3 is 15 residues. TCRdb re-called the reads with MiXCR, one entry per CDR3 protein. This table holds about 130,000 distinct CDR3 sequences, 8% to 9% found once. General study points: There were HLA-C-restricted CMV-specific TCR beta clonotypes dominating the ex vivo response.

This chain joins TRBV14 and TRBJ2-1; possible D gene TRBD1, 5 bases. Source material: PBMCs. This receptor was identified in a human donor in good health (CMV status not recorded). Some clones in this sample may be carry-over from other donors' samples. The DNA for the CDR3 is TGTGCCAGCAGTCCCTCGGCCAGGGTGTACAATGAGCAGTTCTTC. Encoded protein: CASSPSARVYNEQFF.